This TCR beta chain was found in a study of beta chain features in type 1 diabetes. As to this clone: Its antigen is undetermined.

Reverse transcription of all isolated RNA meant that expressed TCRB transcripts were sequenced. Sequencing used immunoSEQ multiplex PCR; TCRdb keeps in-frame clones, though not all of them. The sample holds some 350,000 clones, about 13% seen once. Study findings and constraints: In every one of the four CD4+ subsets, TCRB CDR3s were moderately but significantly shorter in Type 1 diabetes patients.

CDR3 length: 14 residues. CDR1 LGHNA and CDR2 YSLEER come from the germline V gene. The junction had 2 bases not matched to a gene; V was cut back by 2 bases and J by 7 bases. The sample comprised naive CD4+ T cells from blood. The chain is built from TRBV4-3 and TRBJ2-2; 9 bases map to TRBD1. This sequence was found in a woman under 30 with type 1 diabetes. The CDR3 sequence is CASSQTGGVGELFF. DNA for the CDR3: TGCGCCAGCAGCCAAACAGGGGGCGTCGGGGAGCTGTTTTTT.